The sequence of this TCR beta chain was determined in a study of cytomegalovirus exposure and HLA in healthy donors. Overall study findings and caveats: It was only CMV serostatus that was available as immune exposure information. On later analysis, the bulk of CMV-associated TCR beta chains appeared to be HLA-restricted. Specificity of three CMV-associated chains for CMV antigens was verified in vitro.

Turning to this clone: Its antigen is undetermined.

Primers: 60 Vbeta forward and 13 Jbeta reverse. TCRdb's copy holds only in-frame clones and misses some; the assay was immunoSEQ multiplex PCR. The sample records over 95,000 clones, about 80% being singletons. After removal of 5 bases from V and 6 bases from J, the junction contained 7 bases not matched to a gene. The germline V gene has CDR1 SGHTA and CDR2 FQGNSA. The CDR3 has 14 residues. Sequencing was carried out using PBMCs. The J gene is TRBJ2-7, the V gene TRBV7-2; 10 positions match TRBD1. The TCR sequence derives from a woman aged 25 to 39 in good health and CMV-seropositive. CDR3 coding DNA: TGTGCCAGCAGCCAGACGCGGGACAGGGGCGAGCAGTACTTC. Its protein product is CASSQTRDRGEQYF.